This T cell receptor (beta chain) appears in the sequencing data of a study of cytomegalovirus exposure and HLA in healthy donors. Study-wide results and caveats: Common viral pathogens seemed to be connected with several of the most significant clusters, according to a later analysis. HLA restriction was apparent for most CMV-associated TCR beta chains in a later analysis.

Notes on this clone: Its antigen remains unknown.

With 60 Vbeta and 13 Jbeta primers, the PCR was carried out. Sequenced by immunoSEQ multiplex PCR; TCRdb stores in-frame clones only, minus some. The sample carries some 82,000 clones, less than 85% recorded once. Germline loops: CDR1 MNHNS, CDR2 SASEGT. J lost 3 bases, V lost 2 bases, and 9 bases had no gene match. This CDR3 is 17 amino acids long. Sequenced: PBMCs. The origin of this receptor is a woman aged 45-65 years in good health and CMV-seronegative. V gene TRBV6-1 combines with J gene TRBJ1-1; 10 bases match TRBD1. CDR3 sequence: CASSERTGGDRDTEAFF. Here the CDR3 DNA reads TGTGCCAGCAGTGAAAGGACAGGGGGGGATCGGGACACTGAAGCTTTCTTT.